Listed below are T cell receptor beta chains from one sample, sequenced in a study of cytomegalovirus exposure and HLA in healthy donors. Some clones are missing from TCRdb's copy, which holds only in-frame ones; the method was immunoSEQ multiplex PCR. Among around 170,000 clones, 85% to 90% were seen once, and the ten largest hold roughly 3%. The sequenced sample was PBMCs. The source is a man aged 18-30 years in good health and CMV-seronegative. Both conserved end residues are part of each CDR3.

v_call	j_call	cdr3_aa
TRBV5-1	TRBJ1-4	CASSFTKPNEKLFF
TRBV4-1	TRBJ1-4	CASSQEGRGWDEKLFF
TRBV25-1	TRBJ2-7	CASSERTGTPDEQYF
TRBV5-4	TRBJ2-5	CASMLIDSNQETQYF
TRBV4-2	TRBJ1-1	CASSQDRTAGTEAFF
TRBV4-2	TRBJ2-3	CASSQDEQGSTDTQYF
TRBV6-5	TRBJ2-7	CASSSGTGWYEQYF
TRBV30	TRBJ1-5	CAWIHPGQRSSYQPQHF
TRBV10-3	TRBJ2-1	CAISASAASSYNEQFF
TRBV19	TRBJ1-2	CASSTPRQGGYTF
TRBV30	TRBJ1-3	CAWSVRGSSGNTIYF
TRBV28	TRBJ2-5	CASSFPQTGHGSGRRETQYF
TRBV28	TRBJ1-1	CASSLGRATEAFF
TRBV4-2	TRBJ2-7	CASSQEESGPYEQYF
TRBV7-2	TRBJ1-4	CASSLGQGREKLFF
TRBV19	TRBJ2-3	CASSMLPGDTQYF
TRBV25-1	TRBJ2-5	CASSEPALAGDTQYF
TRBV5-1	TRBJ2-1	CASSLELYNEQFF
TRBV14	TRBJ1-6	CASRENNSPLHF
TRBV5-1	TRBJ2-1	CASSLKRGVYNEQFF
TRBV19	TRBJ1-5	CASSTGQVSNQPQHF
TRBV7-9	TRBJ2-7	CASSLTGEQYF
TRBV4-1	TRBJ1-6	CASSDRQGNSPLHF
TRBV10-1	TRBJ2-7	CASSGSWDSPSYEQYF
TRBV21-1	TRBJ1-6	CASTAATGGWFGSYNSPLHF
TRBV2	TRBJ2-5	CASRGGLSGAIETQYF
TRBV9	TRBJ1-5	CASSVEGQGGSNQPQHF
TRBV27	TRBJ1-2	CASSLYGGLSYGYTF
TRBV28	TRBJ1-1	CASSSGQGSNTEAFF
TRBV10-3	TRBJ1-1	CAISRTAGATEAFF
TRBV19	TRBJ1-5	CASHIPGNGKPQHF
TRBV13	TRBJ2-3	CASSLFGSGGPRTDTQYF
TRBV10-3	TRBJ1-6	CAISESADRGTSPLHF
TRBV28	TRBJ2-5	CASSSTGAPETQYF
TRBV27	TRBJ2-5	CASSLVLETIETQYF
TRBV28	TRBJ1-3	CASIGEGGNTIYF
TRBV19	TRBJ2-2	CASSIGSRGTGELFF
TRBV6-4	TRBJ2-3	CASSERSTDTQYF
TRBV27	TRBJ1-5	CASSEGQGSIKPQHF
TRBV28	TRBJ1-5	CASSLLLGGNQPQHF
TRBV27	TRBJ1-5	CASSFKGTGLLKPQHF
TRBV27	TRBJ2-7	CASTPSFPGQGNEQYF
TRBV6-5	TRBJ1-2	CASTQSDIYGYTF
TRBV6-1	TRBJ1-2	CASSEFSRGYNYGYTF
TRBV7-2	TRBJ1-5	CASSDIRGGDQPQHF
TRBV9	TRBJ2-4	CASSVGGLDTQNIQYF
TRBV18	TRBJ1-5	CASSPPQGINQPQHF
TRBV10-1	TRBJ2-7	CASSLDGSYEQYF